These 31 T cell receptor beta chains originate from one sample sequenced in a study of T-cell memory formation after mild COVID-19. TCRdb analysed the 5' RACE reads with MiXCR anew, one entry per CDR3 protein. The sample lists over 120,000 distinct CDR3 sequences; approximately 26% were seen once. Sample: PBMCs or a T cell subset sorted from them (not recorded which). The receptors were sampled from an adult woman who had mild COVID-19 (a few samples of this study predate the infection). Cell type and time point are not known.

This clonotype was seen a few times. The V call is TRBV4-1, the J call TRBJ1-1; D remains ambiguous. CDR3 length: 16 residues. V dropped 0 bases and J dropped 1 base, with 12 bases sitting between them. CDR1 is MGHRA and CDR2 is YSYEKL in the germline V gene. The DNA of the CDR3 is TGCGCCAGCAGCCAAGATCTAAGCTTCGCGAACACTGAAGCTTTCTTT. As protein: CASSQDLSFANTEAFF.

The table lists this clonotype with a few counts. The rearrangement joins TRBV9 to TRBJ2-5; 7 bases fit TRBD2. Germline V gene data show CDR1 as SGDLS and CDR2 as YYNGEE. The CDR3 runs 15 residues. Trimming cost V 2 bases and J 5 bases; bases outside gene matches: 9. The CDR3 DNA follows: TGTGCCAGCAGCGTCGGGGGGTCTCTTCAGGAGACCCAGTACTTC. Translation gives CASSVGGSLQETQYF.

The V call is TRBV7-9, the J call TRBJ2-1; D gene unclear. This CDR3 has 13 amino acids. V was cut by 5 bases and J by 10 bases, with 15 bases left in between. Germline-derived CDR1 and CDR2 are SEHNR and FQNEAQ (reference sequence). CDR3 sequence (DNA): TGTGCCAGCAGCCCTACAGTTCCGCGGGAGCAGTTCTTC. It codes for CASSPTVPREQFF.

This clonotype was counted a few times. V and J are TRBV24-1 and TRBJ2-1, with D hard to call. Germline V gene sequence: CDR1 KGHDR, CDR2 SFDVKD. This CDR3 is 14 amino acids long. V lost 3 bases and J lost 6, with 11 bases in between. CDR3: CATSDPLMGNEQFF. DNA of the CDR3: TGTGCCACCAGTGATCCTCTAATGGGCAATGAGCAGTTCTTC.

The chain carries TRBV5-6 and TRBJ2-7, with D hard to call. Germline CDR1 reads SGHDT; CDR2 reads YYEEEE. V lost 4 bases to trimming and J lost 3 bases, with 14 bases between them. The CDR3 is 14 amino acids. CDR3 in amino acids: CASSHDGRIYEQYF. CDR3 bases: TGTGCCAGCAGCCACGATGGACGAATCTACGAGCAGTACTTC.

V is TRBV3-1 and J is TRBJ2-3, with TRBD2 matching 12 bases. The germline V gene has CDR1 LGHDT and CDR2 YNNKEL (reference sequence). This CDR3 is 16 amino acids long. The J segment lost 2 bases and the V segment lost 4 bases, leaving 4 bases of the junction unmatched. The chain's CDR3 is CASSPRTSGDTDTQYF. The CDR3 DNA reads TGTGCCAGCAGCCCACGGACTAGCGGGGACACAGATACGCAGTATTTT.

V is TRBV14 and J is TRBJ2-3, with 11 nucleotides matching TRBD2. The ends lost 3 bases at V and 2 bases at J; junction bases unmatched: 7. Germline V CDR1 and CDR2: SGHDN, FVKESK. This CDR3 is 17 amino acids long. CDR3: CASSHGLLAGVTDTQYF. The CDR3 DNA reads TGTGCCAGCAGCCATGGCTTACTAGCGGGAGTCACAGATACGCAGTATTTT.

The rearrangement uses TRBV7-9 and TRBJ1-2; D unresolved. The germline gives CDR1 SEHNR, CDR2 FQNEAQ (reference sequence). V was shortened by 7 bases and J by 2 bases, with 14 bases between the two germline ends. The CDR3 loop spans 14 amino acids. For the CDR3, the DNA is TGTGCCAGCACCCTCGGTGGAAGGAACTATGGCTACACCTTC. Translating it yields CASTLGGRNYGYTF.

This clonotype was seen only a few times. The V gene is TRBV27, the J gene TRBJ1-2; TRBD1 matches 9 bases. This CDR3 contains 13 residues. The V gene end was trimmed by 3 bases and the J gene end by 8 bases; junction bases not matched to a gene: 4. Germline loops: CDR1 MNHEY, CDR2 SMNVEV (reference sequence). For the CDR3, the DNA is TGTGCCAGCAGTTTCACGACAGGGGGAGGCTACACCTTC. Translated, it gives CASSFTTGGGYTF.

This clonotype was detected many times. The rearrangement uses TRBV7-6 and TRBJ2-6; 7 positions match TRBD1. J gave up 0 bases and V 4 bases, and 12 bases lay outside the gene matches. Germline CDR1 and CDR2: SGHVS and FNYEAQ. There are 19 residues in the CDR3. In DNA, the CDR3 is TGTGCCAGCAGCTCAATATACTGGACAGGCAGCTCTGGGGCCAACGTCCTGACTTTC. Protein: CASSSIYWTGSSGANVLTF.

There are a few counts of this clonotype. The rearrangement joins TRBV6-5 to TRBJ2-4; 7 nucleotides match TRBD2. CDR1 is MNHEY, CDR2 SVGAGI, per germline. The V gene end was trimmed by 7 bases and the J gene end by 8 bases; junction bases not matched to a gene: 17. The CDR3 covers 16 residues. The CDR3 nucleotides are TGTGCCAGCACTAAGCCTAGGGACTACCCCGATGACATTCAGTACTTC. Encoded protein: CASTKPRDYPDDIQYF.

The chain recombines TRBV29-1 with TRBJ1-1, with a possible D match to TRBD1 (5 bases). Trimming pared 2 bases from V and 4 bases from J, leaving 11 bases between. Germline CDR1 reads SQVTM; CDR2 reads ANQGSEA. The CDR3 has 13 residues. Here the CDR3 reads CSVETGLVTEAFF. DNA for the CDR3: TGCAGCGTTGAAACAGGCCTAGTCACTGAAGCTTTCTTT.

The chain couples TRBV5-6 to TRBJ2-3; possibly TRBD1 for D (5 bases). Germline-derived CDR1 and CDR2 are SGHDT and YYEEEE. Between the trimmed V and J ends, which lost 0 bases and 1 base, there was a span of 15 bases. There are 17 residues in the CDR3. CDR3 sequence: CASSLASGDRGTDTQYF. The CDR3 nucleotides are TGTGCCAGCAGCTTGGCGTCTGGAGACAGAGGCACAGATACGCAGTATTTT.

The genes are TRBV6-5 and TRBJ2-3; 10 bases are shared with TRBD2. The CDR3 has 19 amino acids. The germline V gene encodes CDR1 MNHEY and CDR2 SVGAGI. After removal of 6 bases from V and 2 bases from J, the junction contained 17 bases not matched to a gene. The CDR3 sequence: CASSSGGVAGGRDTDTQYF. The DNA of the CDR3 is TGTGCCAGCAGCTCAGGTGGAGTAGCGGGAGGCCGGGACACAGATACGCAGTATTTT.

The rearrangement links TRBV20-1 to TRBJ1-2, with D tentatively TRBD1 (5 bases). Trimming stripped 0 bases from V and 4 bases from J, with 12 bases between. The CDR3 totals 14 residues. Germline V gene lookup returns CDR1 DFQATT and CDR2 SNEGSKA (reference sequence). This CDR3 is CSARDVMGVYGYTF. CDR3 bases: TGCAGTGCTAGAGATGTTATGGGGGTCTATGGCTACACCTTC.

CDR3 in DNA: TGCGCCAGCAGCCAAGAGATCAGGGGGTTCCAAGAGACCCAGTACTTC. Its translation: CASSQEIRGFQETQYF. This chain uses TRBV4-1 with TRBJ2-5; 7 positions match TRBD1. Trimming at V came to 0 bases and at J to 1 base, leaving 5 bases not matched to a gene. Germline CDR1 reads MGHRA; CDR2 reads YSYEKL. The CDR3 is 16 amino acids.

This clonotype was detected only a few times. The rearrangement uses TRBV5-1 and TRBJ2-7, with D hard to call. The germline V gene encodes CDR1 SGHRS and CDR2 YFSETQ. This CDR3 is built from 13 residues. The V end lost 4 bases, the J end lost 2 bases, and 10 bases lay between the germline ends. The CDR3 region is CASSPDGAYEQYF. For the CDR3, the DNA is TGCGCCAGCAGCCCGGACGGAGCCTACGAGCAGTACTTC.

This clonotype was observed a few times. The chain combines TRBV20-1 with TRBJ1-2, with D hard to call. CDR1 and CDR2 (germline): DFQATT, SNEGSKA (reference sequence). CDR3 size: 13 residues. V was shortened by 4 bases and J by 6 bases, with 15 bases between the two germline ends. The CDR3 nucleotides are TGCAGTGCTATGGAGGGCGCCGGGGATGGCTACACCTTC. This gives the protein CSAMEGAGDGYTF.

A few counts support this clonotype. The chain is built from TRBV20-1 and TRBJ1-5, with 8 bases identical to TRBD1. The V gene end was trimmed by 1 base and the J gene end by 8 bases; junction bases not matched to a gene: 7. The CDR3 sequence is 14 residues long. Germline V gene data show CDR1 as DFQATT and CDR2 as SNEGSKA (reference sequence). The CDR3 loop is CSARGAGGAEPQHF. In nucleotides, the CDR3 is TGCAGTGCTAGAGGTGCAGGGGGCGCGGAGCCCCAGCATTTT.

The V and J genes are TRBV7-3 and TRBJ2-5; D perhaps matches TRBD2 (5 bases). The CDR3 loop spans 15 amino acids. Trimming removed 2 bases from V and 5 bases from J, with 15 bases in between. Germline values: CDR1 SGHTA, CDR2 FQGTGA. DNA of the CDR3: TGTGCCAGCAGCTTAGTAGGGAGCGCGATTGAGACCCAGTACTTC. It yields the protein CASSLVGSAIETQYF.

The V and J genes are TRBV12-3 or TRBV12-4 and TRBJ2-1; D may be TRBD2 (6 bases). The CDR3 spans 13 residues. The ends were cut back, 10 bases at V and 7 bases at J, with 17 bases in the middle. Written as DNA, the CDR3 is TGTGCCACCCCCGGGACTCACCCTAATGAGCAGTTCTTC. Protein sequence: CATPGTHPNEQFF.

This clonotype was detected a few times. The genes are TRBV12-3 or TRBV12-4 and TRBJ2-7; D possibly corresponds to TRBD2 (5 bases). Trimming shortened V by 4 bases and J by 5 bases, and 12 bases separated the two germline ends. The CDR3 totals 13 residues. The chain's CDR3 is CASSSTGNNEQYF. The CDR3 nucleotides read TGTGCCAGCAGTTCTACGGGAAATAACGAGCAGTACTTC.

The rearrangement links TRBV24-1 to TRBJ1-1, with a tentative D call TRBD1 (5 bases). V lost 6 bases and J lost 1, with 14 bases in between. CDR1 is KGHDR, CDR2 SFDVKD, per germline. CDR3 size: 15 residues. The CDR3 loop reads CATSTRESGNTEAFF. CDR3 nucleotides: TGTGCCACCAGTACCAGGGAATCGGGGAACACTGAAGCTTTCTTT.

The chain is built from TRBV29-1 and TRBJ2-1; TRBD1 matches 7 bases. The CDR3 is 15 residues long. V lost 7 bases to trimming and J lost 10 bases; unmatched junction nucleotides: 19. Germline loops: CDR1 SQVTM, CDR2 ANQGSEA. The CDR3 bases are TGCAGCGCCGACAGGGAACTCCAAGGTCGAATAGAGCAGTTCTTC. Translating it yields CSADRELQGRIEQFF.

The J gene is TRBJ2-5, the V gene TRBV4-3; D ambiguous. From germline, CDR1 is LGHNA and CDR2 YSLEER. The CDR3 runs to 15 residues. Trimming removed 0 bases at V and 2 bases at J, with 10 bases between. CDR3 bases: TGCGCCAGCAGCCAAGATGCAACTTCTCAAGAGACCCAGTACTTC. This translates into CASSQDATSQETQYF.

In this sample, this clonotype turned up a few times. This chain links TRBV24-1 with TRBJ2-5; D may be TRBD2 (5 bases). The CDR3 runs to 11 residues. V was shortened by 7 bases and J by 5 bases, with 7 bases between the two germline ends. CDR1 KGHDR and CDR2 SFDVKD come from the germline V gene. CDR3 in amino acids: CATSRGETQYF. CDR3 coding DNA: TGTGCCACCAGCCGAGGGGAGACCCAGTACTTC.

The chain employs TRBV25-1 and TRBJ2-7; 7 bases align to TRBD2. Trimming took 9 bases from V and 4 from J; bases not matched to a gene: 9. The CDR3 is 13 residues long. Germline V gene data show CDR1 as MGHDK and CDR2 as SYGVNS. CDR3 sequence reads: CARDRDYQYEQYF. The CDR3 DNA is TGTGCCAGAGACCGGGACTACCAATACGAGCAGTACTTC.

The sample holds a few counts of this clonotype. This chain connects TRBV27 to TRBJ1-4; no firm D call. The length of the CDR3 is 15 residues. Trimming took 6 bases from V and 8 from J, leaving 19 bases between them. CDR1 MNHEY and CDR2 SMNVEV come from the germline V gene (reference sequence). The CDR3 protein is CASSLGAAVREKLFF. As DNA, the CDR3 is TGTGCCAGCAGCCTCGGAGCCGCTGTTAGGGAAAAACTGTTTTTT.

CDR3 protein: CATSTPKESGRVSYEQYF. As DNA, the CDR3 is TGTGCCACCAGCACCCCTAAAGAGAGCGGGAGGGTTTCCTACGAGCAGTACTTC. The V call is TRBV15, the J call TRBJ2-7; 10 bases are shared with TRBD2. The CDR3 has 18 residues. Germline lookup yields CDR1 LNHNV and CDR2 YYDKDF (reference sequence). The J segment lost 1 base and the V segment lost 4 bases, leaving 13 bases of the junction unmatched. Looking up the rest from reference TRBV15 and TRBJ2-7 gives the full variable domain: DAMVIQNPRYQVTQFGKPVTLSCSQTLNHNVMYWYQQKSSQAPKLLFHYYDKDFNNEADTPDNFQSRRPNTSFCFLDIRSPGLGDTAMYLCATSTPKESGRVSYEQYFGPGTRLTVT.

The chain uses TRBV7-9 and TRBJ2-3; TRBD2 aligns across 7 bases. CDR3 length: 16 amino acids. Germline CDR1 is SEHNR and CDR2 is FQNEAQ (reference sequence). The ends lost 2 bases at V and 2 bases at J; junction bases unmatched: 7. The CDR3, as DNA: TGTGCCAGCAGCTTATTTGTACGGGAGGACACAGATACGCAGTATTTT. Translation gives CASSLFVREDTDTQYF.

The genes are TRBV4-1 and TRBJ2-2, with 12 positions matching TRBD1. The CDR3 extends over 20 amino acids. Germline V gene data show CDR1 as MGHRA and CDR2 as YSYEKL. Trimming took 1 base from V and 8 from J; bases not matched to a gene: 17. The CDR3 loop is CASSQGGAESGQGAQGELFF. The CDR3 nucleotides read TGCGCCAGCAGCCAAGGAGGAGCCGAATCGGGACAGGGGGCCCAAGGGGAGCTGTTTTTT.